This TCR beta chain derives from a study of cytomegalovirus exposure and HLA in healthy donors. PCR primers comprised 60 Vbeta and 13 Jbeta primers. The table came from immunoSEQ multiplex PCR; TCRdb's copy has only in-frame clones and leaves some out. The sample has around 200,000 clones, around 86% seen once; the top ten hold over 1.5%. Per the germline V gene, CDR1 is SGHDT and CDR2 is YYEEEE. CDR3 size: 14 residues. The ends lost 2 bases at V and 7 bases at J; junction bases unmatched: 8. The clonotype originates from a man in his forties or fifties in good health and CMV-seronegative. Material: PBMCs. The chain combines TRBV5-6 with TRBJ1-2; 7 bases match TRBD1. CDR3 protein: CASSLIGRGFGYTF. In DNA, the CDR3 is TGTGCCAGCAGCTTAATTGGCAGGGGGTTTGGCTACACCTTC.